This T cell receptor beta chain is drawn from a study of T cells in Graves' hyperthyroidism and ophthalmopathy. Study in general: Peripheral blood samples were taken at initial diagnosis, prior to any treatment.

Overall study results and limits: A median roughly six months before onset, the model predicted ophthalmopathy.

The source material, RNA transcripts, was used to amplify TCR beta CDR3 regions. A set of HTBI primers served as the primers for a first-round RT-PCR of the TCR CDR3. In TCRdb, the multiplex PCR reads were re-called with MiXCR into one record per CDR3 protein. The sample contains roughly 150,000 distinct CDR3 sequences, 9.4% of which appear only once. The table lists this clonotype with many counts. Its antigen is not identified. The germline V gene has CDR1 DFQATT and CDR2 SNEGSKA (reference sequence). The CDR3 has 14 residues. V lost 2 bases and J 4 bases, leaving 12 bases between the germline ends. The chain joins TRBV20-1 to TRBJ2-1; D could derive from TRBD1 or TRBD2 (5 bases each). This TCR was recovered from a young woman with Graves' hyperthyroidism that later progressed to Graves' ophthalmopathy. The sequencing input was blood. CDR3 sequence (DNA): TGCAGTGCTAGAAAGGCAGAGGGGTACAATGAGCAGTTCTTC. Protein: CSARKAEGYNEQFF.